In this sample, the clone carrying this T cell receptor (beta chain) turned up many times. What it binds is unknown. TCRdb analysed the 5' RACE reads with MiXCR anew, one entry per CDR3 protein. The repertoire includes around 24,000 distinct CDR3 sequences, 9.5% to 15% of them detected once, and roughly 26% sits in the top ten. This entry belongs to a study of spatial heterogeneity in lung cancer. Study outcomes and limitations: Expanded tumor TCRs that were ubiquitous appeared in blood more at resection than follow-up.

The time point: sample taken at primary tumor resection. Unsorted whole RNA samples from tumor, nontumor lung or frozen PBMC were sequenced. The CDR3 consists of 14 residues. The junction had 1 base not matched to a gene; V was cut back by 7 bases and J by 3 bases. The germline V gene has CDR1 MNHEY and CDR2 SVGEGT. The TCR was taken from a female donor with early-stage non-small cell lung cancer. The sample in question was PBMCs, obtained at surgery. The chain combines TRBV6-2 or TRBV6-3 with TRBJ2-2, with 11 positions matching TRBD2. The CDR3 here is CASKLAGDTGELFF. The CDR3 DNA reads TGTGCCAGCAAACTAGCGGGAGACACCGGGGAGCTGTTTTTT.